This TCR beta chain was identified in a study of T cell responses to AZD1222 COVID-19 vaccine. Overall study results and limits: Among AZD1222 vaccinees, only 5 or 6 were seropositive at baseline. Regions 160-218 and 743-854 held dominance among vaccine-associated CD4 TCRs, which spanned spike.

Produced via immunoSEQ multiplex PCR; TCRdb's table is partial and in-frame only. This table holds about 150,000 clones, about nine tenths found once. This CDR3 has 13 amino acids. Looked up from germline, CDR1 is MNHEY and CDR2 is SVGEGT. The V end was cut by 4 bases, the J end by 2 bases, with 8 bases between. Concerning this clone: Its antigen is as yet unknown.

The V and J genes are TRBV6-2 or TRBV6-3 and TRBJ2-5; D not certain. This TCR was recovered from an adult who received the AZD1222 COVID-19 vaccine. The sequencing here drew on peripheral blood, taken 28 days after the second AZD1222 dose. CDR3 sequence: CASSWGLQETQYF. CDR3 DNA sequence: TGTGCCAGCAGTTGGGGTCTTCAAGAGACCCAGTACTTC.